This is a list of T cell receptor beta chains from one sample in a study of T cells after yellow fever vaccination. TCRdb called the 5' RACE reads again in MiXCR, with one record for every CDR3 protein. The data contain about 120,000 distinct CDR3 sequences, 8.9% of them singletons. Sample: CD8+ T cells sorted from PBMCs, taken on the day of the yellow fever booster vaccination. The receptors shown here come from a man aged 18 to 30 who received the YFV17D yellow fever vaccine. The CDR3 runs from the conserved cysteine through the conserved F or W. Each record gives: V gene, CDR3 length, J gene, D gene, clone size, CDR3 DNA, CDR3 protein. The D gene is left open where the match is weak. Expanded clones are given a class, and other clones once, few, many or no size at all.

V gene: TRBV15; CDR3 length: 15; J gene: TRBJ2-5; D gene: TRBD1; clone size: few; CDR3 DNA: TGTGCCACCAGCATGGGACAGGGGCACCAAGAGACCCAGTACTTC; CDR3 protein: CATSMGQGHQETQYF
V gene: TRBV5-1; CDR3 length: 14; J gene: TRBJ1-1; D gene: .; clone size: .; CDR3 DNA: TGCGCCAGCAGCCCTGGACAGAGAAACACTGAAGCTTTCTTT; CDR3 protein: CASSPGQRNTEAFF
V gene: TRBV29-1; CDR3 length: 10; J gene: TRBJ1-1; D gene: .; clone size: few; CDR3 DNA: TGCAGCGATAACATCGGTGAAGTTTTCTTT; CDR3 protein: CSDNIGEVFF
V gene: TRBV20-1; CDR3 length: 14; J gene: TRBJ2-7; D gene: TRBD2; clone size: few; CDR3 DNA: TGCAGTGCTCGGGGAGGGGCGATCTCCTACGAGCAGTACTTC; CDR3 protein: CSARGGAISYEQYF
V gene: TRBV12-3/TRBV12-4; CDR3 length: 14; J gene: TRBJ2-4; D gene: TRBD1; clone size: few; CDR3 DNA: TGTGCCAGCAGCCAGGACAGGGTTGAAAACATTCAGTACTTC; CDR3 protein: CASSQDRVENIQYF
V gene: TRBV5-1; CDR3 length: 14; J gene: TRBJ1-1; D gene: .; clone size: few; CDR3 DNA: TGCGCCAGCAGCTATGGCAATTGGAACACTGAAGCTTTCTTT; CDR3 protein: CASSYGNWNTEAFF
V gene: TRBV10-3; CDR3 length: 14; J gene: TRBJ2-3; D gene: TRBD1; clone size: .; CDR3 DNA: TGTGCCACCAAGACAGGGGGGCTCACAGATACGCAGTATTTT; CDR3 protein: CATKTGGLTDTQYF
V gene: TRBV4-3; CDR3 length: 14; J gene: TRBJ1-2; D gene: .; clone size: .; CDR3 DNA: TGCGCCAGCAGCCAAGATCTTAGCGGGGCTGGCTACACCTTC; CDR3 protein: CASSQDLSGAGYTF
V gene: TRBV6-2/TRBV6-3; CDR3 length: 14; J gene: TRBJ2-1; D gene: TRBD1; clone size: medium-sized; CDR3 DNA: TGTGCCAGCAGTTACTCGACAGGGGGCAATGAGCAGTTCTTC; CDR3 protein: CASSYSTGGNEQFF
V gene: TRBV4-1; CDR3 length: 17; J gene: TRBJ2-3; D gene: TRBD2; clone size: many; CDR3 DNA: TGCGCCAGCAGCCAAGGGGGGGGACTAGCGGGCACAGATACGCAGTATTTT; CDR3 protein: CASSQGGGLAGTDTQYF
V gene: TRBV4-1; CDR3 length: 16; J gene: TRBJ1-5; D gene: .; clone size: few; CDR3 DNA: TGCGCCAGCAGCCAAGAAGGGGCAGGAGGCAATCAGCCCCAGCATTTT; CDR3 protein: CASSQEGAGGNQPQHF
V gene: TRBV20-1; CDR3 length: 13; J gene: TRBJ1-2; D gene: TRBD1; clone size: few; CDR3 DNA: TGCAGTGCTAGCTACCAGGGGGCGGGTGGCTACACCTTC; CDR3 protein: CSASYQGAGGYTF
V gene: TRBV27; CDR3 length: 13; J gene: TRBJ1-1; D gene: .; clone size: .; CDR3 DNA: TGTGCCAGCGGTCCAGGACCCACCACTGAAGCTTTCTTT; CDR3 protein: CASGPGPTTEAFF
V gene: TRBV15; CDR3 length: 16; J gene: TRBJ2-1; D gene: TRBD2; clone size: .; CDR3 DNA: TGTGCCACCAGCAGAGAGTACGGGGGGGCTTACAATGAGCAGTTCTTC; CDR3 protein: CATSREYGGAYNEQFF
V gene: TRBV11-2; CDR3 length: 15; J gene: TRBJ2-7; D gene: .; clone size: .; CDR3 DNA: TGTGCCAGCAGCTTATTTCCGAAGGGGGGCTACGAGCAGTACTTC; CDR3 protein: CASSLFPKGGYEQYF
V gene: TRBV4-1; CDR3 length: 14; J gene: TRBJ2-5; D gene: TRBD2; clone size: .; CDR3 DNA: TGCGCCAGCAGCTCCCAGACTAGCGGAGAGACCCAGTACTTC; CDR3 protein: CASSSQTSGETQYF
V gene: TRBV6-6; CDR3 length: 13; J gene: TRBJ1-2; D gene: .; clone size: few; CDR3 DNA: TGTGCCAGCAGTTACTCCGCCGACGGACCCCTCACCTTC; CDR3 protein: CASSYSADGPLTF
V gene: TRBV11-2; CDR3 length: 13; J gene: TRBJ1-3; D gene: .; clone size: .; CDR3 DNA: TGTGCCAGTACGGGGGGCTCTGGAAACACCATATATTTT; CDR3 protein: CASTGGSGNTIYF
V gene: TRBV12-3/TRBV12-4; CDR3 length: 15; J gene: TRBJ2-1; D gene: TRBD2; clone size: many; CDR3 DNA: TGTGCCAGCATGGGACTAGCGGCAGCGGGGAATGAGCAGTTCTTC; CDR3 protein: CASMGLAAAGNEQFF
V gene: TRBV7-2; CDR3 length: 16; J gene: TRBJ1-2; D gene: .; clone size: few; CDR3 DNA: TGTGCCAGCAGCTTAGTTAGGGGGAGGGATAACTATGGCTACACCTTC; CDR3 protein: CASSLVRGRDNYGYTF
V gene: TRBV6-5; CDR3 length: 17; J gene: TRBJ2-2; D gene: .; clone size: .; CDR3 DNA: TGTGCCAGCAGTTACTCGAGGCAGGGCTGGAACACCGGGGAGCTGTTTTTT; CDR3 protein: CASSYSRQGWNTGELFF
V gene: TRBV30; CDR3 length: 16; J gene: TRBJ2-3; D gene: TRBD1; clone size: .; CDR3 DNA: TGTGCCTGGAGTGTAGGAACAGGGGGCGCATCAGATACGCAGTATTTT; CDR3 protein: CAWSVGTGGASDTQYF
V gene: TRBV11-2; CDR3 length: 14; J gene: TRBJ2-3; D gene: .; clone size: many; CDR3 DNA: TGTGCCAGCAGCTACCCGGGACTTAGGTCCACGCAGTATTTT; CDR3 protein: CASSYPGLRSTQYF
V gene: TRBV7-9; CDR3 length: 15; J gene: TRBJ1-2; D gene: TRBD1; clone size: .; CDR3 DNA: TGTGCCAGCAGCGCACAGGGGCGTCCTAACTATGGCTACACCTTC; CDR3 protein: CASSAQGRPNYGYTF
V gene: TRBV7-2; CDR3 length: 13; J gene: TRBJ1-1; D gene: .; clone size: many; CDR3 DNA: TGTGCCAGCAGCTTTTGGGGAGGCGCTGAAGCTTTCTTT; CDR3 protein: CASSFWGGAEAFF
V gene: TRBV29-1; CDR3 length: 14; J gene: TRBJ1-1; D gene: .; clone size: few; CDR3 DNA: TGCAGCGTTGAGGCGTGGGAGACCTACACTGAAGCTTTCTTT; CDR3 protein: CSVEAWETYTEAFF
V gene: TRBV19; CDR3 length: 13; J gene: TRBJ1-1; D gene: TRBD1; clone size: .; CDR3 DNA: TGTGCCAGTAGTATACAGACAGGGGGTGAAGCTTTCTTT; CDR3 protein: CASSIQTGGEAFF
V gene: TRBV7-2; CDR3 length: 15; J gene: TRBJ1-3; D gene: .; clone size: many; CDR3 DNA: TGTGCCAGCAGCTCAGATGGGGGTGGTGGAAACACCATATATTTT; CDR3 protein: CASSSDGGGGNTIYF
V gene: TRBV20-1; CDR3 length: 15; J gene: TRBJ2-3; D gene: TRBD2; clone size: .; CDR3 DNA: TGCAGTGCTAGATCTCTAGCGGGGCCCTCAGATACGCAGTATTTT; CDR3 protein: CSARSLAGPSDTQYF
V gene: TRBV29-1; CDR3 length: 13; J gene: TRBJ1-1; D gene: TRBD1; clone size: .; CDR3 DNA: TGCAGCGTACCCGGACAGGGCGGTCTTTTTGCTTTCTTT; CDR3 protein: CSVPGQGGLFAFF
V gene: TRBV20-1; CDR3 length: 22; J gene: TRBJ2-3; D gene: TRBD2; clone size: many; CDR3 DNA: TGCAGTGCTAGAGTATCGATCTCCTCTCTCTCGACTAGCGGGTATCACACAGATACGCAGTATTTT; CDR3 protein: CSARVSISSLSTSGYHTDTQYF
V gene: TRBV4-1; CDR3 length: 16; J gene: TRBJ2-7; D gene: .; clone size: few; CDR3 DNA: TGCGCCAGCAGCCAAGGGGCGCCGGGATTCTCCTACGAGCAGTACTTC; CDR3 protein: CASSQGAPGFSYEQYF
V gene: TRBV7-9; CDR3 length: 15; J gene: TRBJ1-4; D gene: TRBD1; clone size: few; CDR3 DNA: TGTGCCACCCATGACAGGGAAACAACTAATGAAAAACTGTTTTTT; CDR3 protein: CATHDRETTNEKLFF
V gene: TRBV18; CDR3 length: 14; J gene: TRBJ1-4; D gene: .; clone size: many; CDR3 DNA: TGTGCCAGCTCACCGGTCACAACTAATGAAAAACTGTTTTTT; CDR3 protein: CASSPVTTNEKLFF
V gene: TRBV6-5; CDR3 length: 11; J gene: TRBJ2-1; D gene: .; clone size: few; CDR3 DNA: TGTGCCAGCAGAGGAGGCAATGAGCAGTTCTTC; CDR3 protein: CASRGGNEQFF
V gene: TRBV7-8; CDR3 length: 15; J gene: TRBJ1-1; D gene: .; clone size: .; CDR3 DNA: TGTGCCAGCAGCTTATCTTCAGGGGTGAACACTGAAGCTTTCTTT; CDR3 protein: CASSLSSGVNTEAFF
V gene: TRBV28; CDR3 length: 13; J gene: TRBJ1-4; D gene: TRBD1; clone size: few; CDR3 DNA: TGTGCCAGCAGGGGCGGACAGGGCGCGTTCCTGTTTTTT; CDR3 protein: CASRGGQGAFLFF
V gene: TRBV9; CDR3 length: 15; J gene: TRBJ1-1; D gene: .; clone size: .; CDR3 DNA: TGTGCCAGCAGCCGGGGGACATGGCAGAACACTGAAGCTTTCTTT; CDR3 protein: CASSRGTWQNTEAFF
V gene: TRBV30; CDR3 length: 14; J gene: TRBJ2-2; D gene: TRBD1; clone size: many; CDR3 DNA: TGTGCCGCCGACAGGGTCGGGAACACCGGGGAGCTGTTTTTT; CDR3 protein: CAADRVGNTGELFF